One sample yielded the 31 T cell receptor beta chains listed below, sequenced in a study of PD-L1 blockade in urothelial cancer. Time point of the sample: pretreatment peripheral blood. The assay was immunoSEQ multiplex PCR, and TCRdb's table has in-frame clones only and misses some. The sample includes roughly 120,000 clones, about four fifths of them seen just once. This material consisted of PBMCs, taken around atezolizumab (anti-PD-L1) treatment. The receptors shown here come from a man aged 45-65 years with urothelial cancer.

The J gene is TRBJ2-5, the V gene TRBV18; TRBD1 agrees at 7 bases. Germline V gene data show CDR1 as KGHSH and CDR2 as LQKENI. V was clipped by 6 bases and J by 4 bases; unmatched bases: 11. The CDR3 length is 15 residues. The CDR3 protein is CASSARQGTLETQYF. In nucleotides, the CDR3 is TGTGCCAGCTCCGCCAGACAGGGTACGCTAGAGACCCAGTACTTC.

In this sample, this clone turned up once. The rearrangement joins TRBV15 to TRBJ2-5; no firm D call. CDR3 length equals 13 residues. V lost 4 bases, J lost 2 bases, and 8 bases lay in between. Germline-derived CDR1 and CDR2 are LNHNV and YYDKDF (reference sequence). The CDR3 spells CATSILRQETQYF. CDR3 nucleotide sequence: TGTGCCACCAGCATCCTACGGCAAGAGACCCAGTACTTC.

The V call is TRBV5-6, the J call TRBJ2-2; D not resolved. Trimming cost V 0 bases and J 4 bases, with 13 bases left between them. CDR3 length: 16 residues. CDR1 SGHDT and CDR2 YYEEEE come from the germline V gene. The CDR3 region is CASSLDRWPGTGELFF. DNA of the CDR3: TGTGCCAGCAGCTTGGACCGGTGGCCGGGCACCGGGGAGCTGTTTTTT.

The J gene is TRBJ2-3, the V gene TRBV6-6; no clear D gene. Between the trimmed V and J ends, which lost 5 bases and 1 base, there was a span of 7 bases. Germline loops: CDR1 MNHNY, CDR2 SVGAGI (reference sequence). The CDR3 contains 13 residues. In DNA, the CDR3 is TGTGCCAGCAGTGGAGAGGGCACAGATACGCAGTATTTT. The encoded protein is CASSGEGTDTQYF.

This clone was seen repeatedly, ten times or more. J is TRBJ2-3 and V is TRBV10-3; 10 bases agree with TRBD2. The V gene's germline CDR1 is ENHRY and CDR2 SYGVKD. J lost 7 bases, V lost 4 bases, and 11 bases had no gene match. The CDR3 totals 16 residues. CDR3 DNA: TGTGCCATCAGTGCCGGGACTAGCGCTTTTAGTAATACGCAGTATTTT. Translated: CAISAGTSAFSNTQYF.

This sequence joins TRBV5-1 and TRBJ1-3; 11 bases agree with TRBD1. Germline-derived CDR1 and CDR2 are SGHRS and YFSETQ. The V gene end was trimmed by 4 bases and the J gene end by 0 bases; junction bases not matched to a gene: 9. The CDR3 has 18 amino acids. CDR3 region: CASSTGTGGYHSGNTIYF. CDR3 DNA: TGCGCCAGCAGCACCGGGACAGGGGGTTATCACTCTGGAAACACCATATATTTT. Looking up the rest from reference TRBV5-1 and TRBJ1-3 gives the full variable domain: KAGVTQTPRYLIKTRGQQVTLSCSPISGHRSVSWYQQTPGQGLQFLFEYFSETQRNKGNFPGRFSGRQFSNSRSEMNVSTLELGDSALYLCASSTGTGGYHSGNTIYFGEGSWLTVV.

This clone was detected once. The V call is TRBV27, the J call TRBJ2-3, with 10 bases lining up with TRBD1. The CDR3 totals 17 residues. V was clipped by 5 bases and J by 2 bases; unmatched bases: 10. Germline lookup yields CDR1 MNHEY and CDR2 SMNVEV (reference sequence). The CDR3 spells CASSAPRQGANTDTQYF. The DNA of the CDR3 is TGTGCCAGCAGTGCCCCTAGACAGGGGGCGAACACAGATACGCAGTATTTT.

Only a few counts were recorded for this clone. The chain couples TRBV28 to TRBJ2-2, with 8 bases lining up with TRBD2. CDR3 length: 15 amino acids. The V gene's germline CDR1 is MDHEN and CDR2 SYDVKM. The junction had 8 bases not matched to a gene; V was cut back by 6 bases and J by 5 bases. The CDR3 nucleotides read TGTGCCAGCAGCTCGGGGGGGGTGGAAACCGGGGAGCTGTTTTTT. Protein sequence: CASSSGGVETGELFF.

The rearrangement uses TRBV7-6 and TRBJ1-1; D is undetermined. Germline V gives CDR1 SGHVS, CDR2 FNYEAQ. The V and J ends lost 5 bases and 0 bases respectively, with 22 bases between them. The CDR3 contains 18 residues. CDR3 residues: CASSAIRAEGAMNTEAFF. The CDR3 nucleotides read TGTGCCAGCAGCGCTATTAGGGCGGAGGGAGCTATGAACACTGAAGCTTTCTTT.

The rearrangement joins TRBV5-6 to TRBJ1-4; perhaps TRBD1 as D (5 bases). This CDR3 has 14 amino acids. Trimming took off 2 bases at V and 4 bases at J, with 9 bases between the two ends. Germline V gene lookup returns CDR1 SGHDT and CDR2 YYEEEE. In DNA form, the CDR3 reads TGTGCCAGCAGCTTATTCAGGGATAATGAAAAACTGTTTTTT. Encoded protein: CASSLFRDNEKLFF. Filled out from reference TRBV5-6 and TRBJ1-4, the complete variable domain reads DAGVTQSPTHLIKTRGQQVTLRCSPKSGHDTVSWYQQALGQGPQFIFQYYEEEERQRGNFPDRFSGHQFPNYSSELNVNALLLGDSALYLCASSLFRDNEKLFFGSGTQLSVL.

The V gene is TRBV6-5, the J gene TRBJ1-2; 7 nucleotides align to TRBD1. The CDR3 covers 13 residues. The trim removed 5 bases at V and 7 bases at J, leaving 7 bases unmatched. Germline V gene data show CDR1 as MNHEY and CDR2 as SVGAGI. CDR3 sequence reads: CASSPWTGFGYTF. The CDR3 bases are TGTGCCAGCAGTCCGTGGACAGGCTTTGGCTACACCTTC.

The CDR3 DNA is TGTGCCAGCAGATTCGGACAGGGCGGCCACGAGCAGTACTTC. Protein: CASRFGQGGHEQYF. This chain links TRBV6-5 with TRBJ2-7, with 8 bases fitting TRBD1. Looked up from germline, CDR1 is MNHEY and CDR2 is SVGAGI. V lost 6 bases to trimming and J lost 5 bases; unmatched junction nucleotides: 9. The CDR3 contains 14 residues.

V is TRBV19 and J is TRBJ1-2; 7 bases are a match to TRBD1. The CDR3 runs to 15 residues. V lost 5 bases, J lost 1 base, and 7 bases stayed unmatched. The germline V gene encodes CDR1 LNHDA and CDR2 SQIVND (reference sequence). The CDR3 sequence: CASSSRQGFNYGYTF. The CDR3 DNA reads TGTGCCAGTAGTTCGCGACAGGGCTTTAACTATGGCTACACCTTC.

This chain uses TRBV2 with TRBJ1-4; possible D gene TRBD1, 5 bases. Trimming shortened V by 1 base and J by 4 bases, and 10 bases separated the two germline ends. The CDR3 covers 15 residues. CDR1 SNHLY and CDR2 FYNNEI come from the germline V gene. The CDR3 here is CASSEGGRVNEKLFF. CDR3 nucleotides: TGTGCCAGCAGTGAAGGGGGCAGGGTTAATGAAAAACTGTTTTTT.

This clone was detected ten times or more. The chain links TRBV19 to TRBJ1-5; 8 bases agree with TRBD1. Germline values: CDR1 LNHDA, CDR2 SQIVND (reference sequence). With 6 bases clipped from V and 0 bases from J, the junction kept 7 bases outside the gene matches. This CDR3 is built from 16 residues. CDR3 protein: CASSYGQGNSNQPQHF. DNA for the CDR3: TGTGCCAGTAGCTACGGACAGGGCAATAGCAATCAGCCCCAGCATTTT.

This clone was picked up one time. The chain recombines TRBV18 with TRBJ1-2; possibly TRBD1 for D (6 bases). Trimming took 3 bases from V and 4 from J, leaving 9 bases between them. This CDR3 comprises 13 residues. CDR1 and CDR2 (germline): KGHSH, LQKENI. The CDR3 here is CASSPTGSYGYTF. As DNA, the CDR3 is TGTGCCAGCTCACCGACAGGAAGCTATGGCTACACCTTC.

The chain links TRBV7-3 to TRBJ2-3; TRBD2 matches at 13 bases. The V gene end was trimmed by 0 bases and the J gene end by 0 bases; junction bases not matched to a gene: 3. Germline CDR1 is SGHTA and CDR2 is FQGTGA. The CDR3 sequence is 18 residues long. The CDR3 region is CASSLTGTSGASTDTQYF. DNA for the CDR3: TGTGCCAGCAGCTTAACCGGGACTAGCGGGGCTAGCACAGATACGCAGTATTTT.

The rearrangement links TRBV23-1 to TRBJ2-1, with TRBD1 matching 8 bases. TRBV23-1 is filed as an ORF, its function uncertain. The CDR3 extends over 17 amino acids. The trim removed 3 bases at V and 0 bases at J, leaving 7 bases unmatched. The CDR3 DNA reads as TGCGCCAGCAGTCAGCTGGGACAGGCGATCTCCTACAATGAGCAGTTCTTC. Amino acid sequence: CASSQLGQAISYNEQFF.

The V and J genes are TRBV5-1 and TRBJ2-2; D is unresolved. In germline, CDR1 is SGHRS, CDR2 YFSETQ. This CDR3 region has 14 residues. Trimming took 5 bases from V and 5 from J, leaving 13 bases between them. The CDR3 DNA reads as TGCGCCAGCAGGCGACTGGCTGGGACCGGGGAGCTGTTTTTT. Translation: CASRRLAGTGELFF.

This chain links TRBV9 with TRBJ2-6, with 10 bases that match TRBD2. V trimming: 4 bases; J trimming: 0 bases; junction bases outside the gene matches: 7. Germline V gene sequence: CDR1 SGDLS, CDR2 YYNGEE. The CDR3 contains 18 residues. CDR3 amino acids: CASSRSGRDLSGANVLTF. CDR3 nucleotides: TGTGCCAGCAGCAGAAGCGGGAGGGACCTCTCTGGGGCCAACGTCCTGACTTTC.

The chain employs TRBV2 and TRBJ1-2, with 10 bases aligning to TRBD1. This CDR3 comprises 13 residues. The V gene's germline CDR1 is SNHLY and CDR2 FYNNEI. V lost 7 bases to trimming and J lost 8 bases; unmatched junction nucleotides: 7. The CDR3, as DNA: TGTGCCAGCACCACATGGACAGGGGGAGGCTACACCTTC. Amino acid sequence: CASTTWTGGGYTF.

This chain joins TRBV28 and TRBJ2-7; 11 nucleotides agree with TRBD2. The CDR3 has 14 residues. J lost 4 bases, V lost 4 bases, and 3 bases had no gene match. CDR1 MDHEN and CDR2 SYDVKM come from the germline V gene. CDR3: CASSSSGRLYEQYF. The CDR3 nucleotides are TGTGCCAGCAGTTCTAGCGGGAGGCTATACGAGCAGTACTTC. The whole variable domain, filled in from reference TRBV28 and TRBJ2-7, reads DVKVTQSSRYLVKRTGEKVFLECVQDMDHENMFWYRQDPGLGLRLIYFSYDVKMKEKGDIPEGYSVSREKKERFSLILESASTNQTSMYLCASSSSGRLYEQYFGPGTRLTVT.

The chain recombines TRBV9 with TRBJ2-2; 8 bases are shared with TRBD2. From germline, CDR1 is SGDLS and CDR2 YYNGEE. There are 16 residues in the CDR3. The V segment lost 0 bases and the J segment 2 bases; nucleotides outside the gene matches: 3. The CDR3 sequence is CASSVGRGGNTGELFF. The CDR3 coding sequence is TGTGCCAGCAGCGTAGGTCGGGGGGGTAACACCGGGGAGCTGTTTTTT.

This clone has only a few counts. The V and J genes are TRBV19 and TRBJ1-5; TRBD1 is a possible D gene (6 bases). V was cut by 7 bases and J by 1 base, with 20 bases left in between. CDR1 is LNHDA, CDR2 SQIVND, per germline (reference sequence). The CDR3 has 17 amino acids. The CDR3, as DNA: TGTGCCAGTACCTCCTGGGGGGGGCGTTCGAGCAATCAGCCCCAGCATTTT. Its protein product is CASTSWGGRSSNQPQHF.

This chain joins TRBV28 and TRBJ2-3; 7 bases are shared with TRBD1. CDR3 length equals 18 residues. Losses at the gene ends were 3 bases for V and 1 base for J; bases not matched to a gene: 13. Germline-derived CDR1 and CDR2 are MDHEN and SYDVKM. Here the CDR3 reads CASSFSPTGVPRTDTQYF. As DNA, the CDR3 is TGTGCCAGCAGTTTCTCCCCCACAGGGGTCCCGCGCACAGATACGCAGTATTTT.

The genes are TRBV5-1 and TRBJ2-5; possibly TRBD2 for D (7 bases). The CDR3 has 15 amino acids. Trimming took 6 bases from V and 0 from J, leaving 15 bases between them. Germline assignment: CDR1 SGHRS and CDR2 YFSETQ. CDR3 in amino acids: CASTSGGHHQETQYF. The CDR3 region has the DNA TGCGCCAGCACCTCGGGGGGACACCACCAAGAGACCCAGTACTTC.

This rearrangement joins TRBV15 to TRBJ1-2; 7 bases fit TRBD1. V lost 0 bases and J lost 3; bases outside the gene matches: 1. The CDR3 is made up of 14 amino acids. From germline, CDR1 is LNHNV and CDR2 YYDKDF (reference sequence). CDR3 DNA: TGTGCCACCAGCAGAGAAACAGGGGACTATGGCTACACCTTC. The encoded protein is CATSRETGDYGYTF.

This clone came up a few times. The CDR3 DNA follows: TGTGCCAGCAGCCGCAGGGAAAACACTGAAGCTTTCTTT. Residues: CASSRRENTEAFF. The V gene is TRBV7-6, the J gene TRBJ1-1; D perhaps matches TRBD1 (5 bases). V was pared by 5 bases and J by 2 bases, with 9 bases between. The CDR3 length is 13 residues. Germline values: CDR1 SGHVS, CDR2 FNYEAQ.

The CDR3 region is CASSLVLSGELFF. The DNA of the CDR3 is TGCGCCAGCAGCTTGGTACTATCCGGGGAGCTGTTTTTT. V usage is TRBV5-1 and J usage is TRBJ2-2, with D uncertain. The CDR3 extends over 13 amino acids. The V and J ends lost 0 bases and 6 bases respectively, with 6 bases between them. Per the germline V gene, CDR1 is SGHRS and CDR2 is YFSETQ.

The CDR3 sequence: CASSLGTGGNGQPQHF. The CDR3 DNA reads as TGTGCCAGCAGCTTGGGAACAGGGGGTAATGGTCAGCCCCAGCATTTT. The chain joins TRBV5-6 to TRBJ1-5, with 8 bases that match TRBD1. From germline, CDR1 is SGHDT and CDR2 YYEEEE. The length of the CDR3 is 16 residues. The V segment lost 0 bases and the J segment 6 bases; nucleotides outside the gene matches: 8.

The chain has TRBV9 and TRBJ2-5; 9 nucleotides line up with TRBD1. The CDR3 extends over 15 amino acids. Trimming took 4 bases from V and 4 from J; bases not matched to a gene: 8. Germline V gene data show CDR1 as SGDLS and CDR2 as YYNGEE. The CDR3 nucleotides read TGTGCCAGCAGCACCGGGACAGGGTTGGGAGAGACCCAGTACTTC. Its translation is CASSTGTGLGETQYF.